The T cell receptor beta chain described here comes from a study of post-analysis software for immune sequencing data. There are 17 residues in the CDR3. V lost 1 base and J 1 base, leaving 16 bases between the germline ends. The authors incorporated unique molecular identifiers into the TCR beta cDNA libraries. One entry per CDR3 protein, called by TCRdb with MiXCR from the PCR reads. Of about 810,000 distinct CDR3 sequences listed, approximately 57% are singletons. Study observations and caveats: A few TRBV segments occurring more often in patients than controls included TRBV5-6, TRBV5-1 and TRBV20-1.

In regard to this clonotype: The target antigen is unknown.

The sequence derives from a girl between 10 and 17 years old with multiple sclerosis. The sequenced sample consisted of blood. This chain connects TRBV12-3 or TRBV12-4 to TRBJ2-5; the D gene is possibly TRBD1 (6 bases). CDR3 loop: CASSLGGLASSQETQYF. Here the CDR3 DNA reads TGTGCCAGCAGTTTAGGGGGGCTAGCAAGCAGCCAAGAGACCCAGTACTTC.